These T cell receptor beta chains were read from a single sample in a study of blood T cell repertoires in COVID-19. TCRdb's copy holds only in-frame clones and misses some; the assay was immunoSEQ multiplex PCR. The sample contains some 200,000 clones, about 80% of which appear only once. The source material was PBMCs or T cells enriched from blood (not recorded which). The receptors derive from a woman in her thirties or forties with acute COVID-19. Each CDR3 is given with its conserved first and last residue. Fields, in order: CDR3 DNA, CDR3 protein, V gene, clone size, D gene, J gene. A D gene is named only where the DNA matches it firmly. Clone sizes are given selectively: once, few, many, or a class where the clone is expanded.

CDR3nt: TGTGCCAGCAGTCGCACGACGGGGAACACTGAAGCTTTCTTT
CDR3aa: CASSRTTGNTEAFF
v_gene: TRBV27
abundance: few
d_gene: .
j_gene: TRBJ1-1

CDR3nt: TGTGCCAGCAGCCAAGCTGGGACTAGGGCCACAGATACGCAGTATTTT
CDR3aa: CASSQAGTRATDTQYF
v_gene: TRBV14
abundance: .
d_gene: TRBD2
j_gene: TRBJ2-3

CDR3nt: TGCGCCAGCAGCCCGGCGAGGGTGACCACCGGGGAGCTGTTTTTT
CDR3aa: CASSPARVTTGELFF
v_gene: TRBV4-3
abundance: .
d_gene: .
j_gene: TRBJ2-2

CDR3nt: TGTGCCAGCAGCATACGGGACAGAGTCACCGGGGAGCTGTTTTTT
CDR3aa: CASSIRDRVTGELFF
v_gene: TRBV7-9
abundance: .
d_gene: TRBD1
j_gene: TRBJ2-2

CDR3nt: TGTGCCAGCAGCTGGACAGGGGGCGACAATCAGCCCCAGCATTTT
CDR3aa: CASSWTGGDNQPQHF
v_gene: TRBV7-8
abundance: .
d_gene: TRBD1
j_gene: TRBJ1-5

CDR3nt: TGTGCCATCAGTGAGTCGGGAGAGACATCCCGTCGGGAGCAGTACTTC
CDR3aa: CAISESGETSRREQYF
v_gene: TRBV10-3
abundance: .
d_gene: .
j_gene: TRBJ2-7

CDR3nt: TGTGCCAGCACGAGGCGGGGCACAGATACGCAGTATTTT
CDR3aa: CASTRRGTDTQYF
v_gene: TRBV9
abundance: .
d_gene: .
j_gene: TRBJ2-3

CDR3nt: TGTGCCAGCAGTTCACAGGGGATGGTGAGTCAGCCCCAGCATTTT
CDR3aa: CASSSQGMVSQPQHF
v_gene: TRBV2
abundance: .
d_gene: TRBD1
j_gene: TRBJ1-5

CDR3nt: TGTGCCAGTAGTACAAGAGGAGGATACAATGAGCAGTTCTTC
CDR3aa: CASSTRGGYNEQFF
v_gene: TRBV19
abundance: few
d_gene: .
j_gene: TRBJ2-1

CDR3nt: TGTGCCAGCAGAGACAGCCCGAACACCGGGGAGCTGTTTTTT
CDR3aa: CASRDSPNTGELFF
v_gene: TRBV6-6
abundance: .
d_gene: .
j_gene: TRBJ2-2

CDR3nt: TGTGCCAGCTCGCAGGATGCAGGCACAGATACGCAGTATTTT
CDR3aa: CASSQDAGTDTQYF
v_gene: TRBV18
abundance: .
d_gene: .
j_gene: TRBJ2-3

CDR3nt: TGTGCCAGCAGCCTAGGGACTAGCGGGAGGAATGAGCAGTTCTTC
CDR3aa: CASSLGTSGRNEQFF
v_gene: TRBV5-6
abundance: .
d_gene: TRBD2
j_gene: TRBJ2-1

CDR3nt: TGCAGTGCTAGTCTAGGACAGGGGAGAAGCGGGAGCTTGTCCTACGAGCAGTACTTC
CDR3aa: CSASLGQGRSGSLSYEQYF
v_gene: TRBV20-1
abundance: .
d_gene: .
j_gene: TRBJ2-7

CDR3nt: TGTGCCAGCAGCTTAGATGCCGGACAGGTCCCCTACAATGAGCAGTTCTTC
CDR3aa: CASSLDAGQVPYNEQFF
v_gene: TRBV11-2
abundance: .
d_gene: TRBD1
j_gene: TRBJ2-1

CDR3nt: TGTGCCAGCAGCTCGAACAGGGTTGGCTACACCTTC
CDR3aa: CASSSNRVGYTF
v_gene: TRBV5-6
abundance: .
d_gene: .
j_gene: TRBJ1-2

CDR3nt: TGTGCCAGCAGGGACCGGACTAGCGGGAGCGAGCAGTACTTC
CDR3aa: CASRDRTSGSEQYF
v_gene: TRBV3-1/TRBV3-2
abundance: .
d_gene: TRBD2
j_gene: TRBJ2-7

CDR3nt: TGTGCCAGCAGTCCTCAGGGTTTTAGGCCCTCACCCCTCCACTTT
CDR3aa: CASSPQGFRPSPLHF
v_gene: TRBV28
abundance: .
d_gene: .
j_gene: TRBJ1-6

CDR3nt: TGCGCCAGCAGTGTTATAGCGGGAGCTGTCGACGAGCAGTACTTC
CDR3aa: CASSVIAGAVDEQYF
v_gene: TRBV4-1
abundance: few
d_gene: TRBD2
j_gene: TRBJ2-7

CDR3nt: TGCGCTTCGCAAAGTCCCGGGACAGGGGGCCTCACAGATACGCAGTATTTT
CDR3aa: CASQSPGTGGLTDTQYF
v_gene: TRBV4-1
abundance: .
d_gene: TRBD1
j_gene: TRBJ2-3

CDR3nt: TGTGCCAGCAGAATGGCCCCAGGGGGTGAGCAGTTCTTC
CDR3aa: CASRMAPGGEQFF
v_gene: TRBV12-3/TRBV12-4
abundance: .
d_gene: TRBD1
j_gene: TRBJ2-1

CDR3nt: TGTGCCAGCAGTTCCATAGATACGCAGTATTTT
CDR3aa: CASSSIDTQYF
v_gene: TRBV27
abundance: .
d_gene: .
j_gene: TRBJ2-3

CDR3nt: TGCGCCAGCAGCCTGCAGGGGTTCGAGCAGTACTTC
CDR3aa: CASSLQGFEQYF
v_gene: TRBV5-1
abundance: .
d_gene: .
j_gene: TRBJ2-7

CDR3nt: TGTGCCAGCAGCTCGGGGACAGGGGGTTGGAGGGAAAAACTGTTTTTT
CDR3aa: CASSSGTGGWREKLFF
v_gene: TRBV7-9
abundance: few
d_gene: TRBD1
j_gene: TRBJ1-4

CDR3nt: TGTGCCAGCAGTGACCACGGGACAGAATATTACAATGAGCAGTTCTTC
CDR3aa: CASSDHGTEYYNEQFF
v_gene: TRBV25-1
abundance: .
d_gene: TRBD1
j_gene: TRBJ2-1

CDR3nt: TGCAGCGTTGGGGACAGGGGGCCCGACGAGCAGTACTTC
CDR3aa: CSVGDRGPDEQYF
v_gene: TRBV29-1
abundance: once
d_gene: TRBD1
j_gene: TRBJ2-7

CDR3nt: TGTGCCTGGAGTGTACTCCCTAACTATGGCTACACCTTC
CDR3aa: CAWSVLPNYGYTF
v_gene: TRBV30
abundance: .
d_gene: .
j_gene: TRBJ1-2

CDR3nt: TGTGCCAGCAGCTTCTCTGTCTCAGATACGCAGTATTTT
CDR3aa: CASSFSVSDTQYF
v_gene: TRBV7-6
abundance: .
d_gene: .
j_gene: TRBJ2-3

CDR3nt: TGTGCCAGCAGCAGTACAGGGGTAAGGACCGGGGAGCTGTTTTTT
CDR3aa: CASSSTGVRTGELFF
v_gene: TRBV5-4
abundance: .
d_gene: TRBD1
j_gene: TRBJ2-2

CDR3nt: TGTGCCAGCAGCGGTGAAAGCGGGACAGGGGCGTTATATGAGCAGTTCTTC
CDR3aa: CASSGESGTGALYEQFF
v_gene: TRBV7-9
abundance: .
d_gene: TRBD1
j_gene: TRBJ2-1

CDR3nt: TGTGCCAGCAGCTCAATTCGGTCTAGCGTGAACACCGGGGAGCTGTTTTTT
CDR3aa: CASSSIRSSVNTGELFF
v_gene: TRBV7-3
abundance: .
d_gene: .
j_gene: TRBJ2-2

CDR3nt: TGTGCCAGCAGCGTAGTACAGCGGGGATGCAATGAAGCTTTCTTT
CDR3aa: CASSVVQRGCNEAFF
v_gene: TRBV9
abundance: .
d_gene: .
j_gene: TRBJ1-1

CDR3nt: TGTGCCAGCAGCTTGGACAGGGGGCGCGCCTATGGCTACACCTTC
CDR3aa: CASSLDRGRAYGYTF
v_gene: TRBV5-4
abundance: .
d_gene: TRBD1
j_gene: TRBJ1-2

CDR3nt: TGTGCCAGCAGCGTGACCGGGACAGGGGGGAGAACCAATCAGCCCCAGCATTTT
CDR3aa: CASSVTGTGGRTNQPQHF
v_gene: TRBV7-8
abundance: .
d_gene: TRBD1
j_gene: TRBJ1-5

CDR3nt: TGTGCCAGCAGTTTCGCCAGGGAAACTGAAGCTTTCTTT
CDR3aa: CASSFARETEAFF
v_gene: TRBV11-3
abundance: .
d_gene: .
j_gene: TRBJ1-1

CDR3nt: TGTGCCAGCAGTTTTACTCATCGTGGGGGCGGCTACGAGCAGTACTTC
CDR3aa: CASSFTHRGGGYEQYF
v_gene: TRBV6-5
abundance: .
d_gene: .
j_gene: TRBJ2-7

CDR3nt: TGCGCCAGCATAGGGACTAGCAACGAGCAGTACTTC
CDR3aa: CASIGTSNEQYF
v_gene: TRBV10-1
abundance: once
d_gene: TRBD2
j_gene: TRBJ2-7

CDR3nt: TGTGCCAGCAGTGAAAATAGGAGGGAGACCCAGTACTTC
CDR3aa: CASSENRRETQYF
v_gene: TRBV6-1
abundance: once
d_gene: .
j_gene: TRBJ2-5